The T cell receptor (beta chain) described here comes from a study of blood T cell repertoires in COVID-19. Study-wide context: The cDNA or gDNA used as material had been derived from T cells, B-cell-depleted T cells, or PBMCs.

Some clones are missing from TCRdb's copy, which holds only in-frame ones; the method was immunoSEQ multiplex PCR. The sample consists of around 300,000 clones, roughly 86% of them appearing once. The specimen sequenced was PBMCs or T cells enriched from blood (not recorded which). The source is a woman under 40 who had recovered from COVID-19.

CDR3: CASSQDHSLWTEAFF. CDR3 nucleotides: TGCGCCAGCAGCCAAGACCACAGTTTGTGGACTGAAGCTTTCTTT. The rearrangement uses TRBV4-1 and TRBJ1-1; D unclear. The V end was cut by 0 bases, the J end by 5 bases, with 13 bases between. The CDR3 sequence is 15 residues long. Germline CDR1 MGHRA, CDR2 YSYEKL.